This TCR beta chain stems from a study of cytomegalovirus exposure and HLA in healthy donors. Points on this clone: Its antigen is unknown.

The CDR3 runs to 15 residues. V was clipped by 5 bases and J by 5 bases; unmatched bases: 11. Germline V lookup: CDR1 SEHNR, CDR2 FQNEAQ (reference sequence). PCR primers comprised 60 Vbeta and 13 Jbeta primers. Libraries were prepared by immunoSEQ multiplex PCR; TCRdb keeps only in-frame clonotypes and omits some of them. This sample yields 150,000 to 200,000 clones, of which 75% to 80% are seen a single time; about 0.93% belongs to the top ten. Study observations and caveats: Among the CMV-associated chains, a few were confirmed in vitro as specific for CMV antigens.

Sequencing was performed on PBMCs. The TCR comes from a woman in her forties or fifties in good health and CMV-seropositive. V is TRBV7-9 and J is TRBJ1-2; 7 positions match TRBD1. The CDR3 spells CASSLGTARDYGYTF. In nucleotides, the CDR3 is TGTGCCAGCAGCCTGGGGACAGCCCGGGATTATGGCTACACCTTC.